These T cell receptor beta chains were read from a single sample in a study of blood T cell repertoires in COVID-19. TCRdb's copy holds only in-frame clones and misses some; the assay was immunoSEQ multiplex PCR. The top ten hold approximately 5.3% of the sample, which has 300,000 or so clones, 70% to 90% seen once. Sequencing was done on a sample of PBMCs or T cells enriched from blood (not recorded which). These receptors all stem from a woman in her thirties who had recovered from COVID-19. CDR3s include the opening cysteine and the closing phenylalanine or tryptophan. The D gene is left open where the match is weak.

TRBV5-8,TRBJ2-7,TRBD2,TGTGCCAGCAGCCGAGGGACTAGCATATACGAGCAGTACTTC,CASSRGTSIYEQYF
TRBV5-1,TRBJ2-7,NA,TGCGCCAGCAGCTTTGGGCAGGGGACGTCGAAAGAGCAGTACTTC,CASSFGQGTSKEQYF
TRBV2,TRBJ2-1,NA,TGTGCCAGCAGTGTTGAGGTACTTAGCTCCTACAATGAGCAGTTCTTC,CASSVEVLSSYNEQFF
TRBV19,TRBJ2-3,TRBD1,TGTGCCAGTAGACGACAGGGCGCAAGGACAGATACGCAGTATTTT,CASRRQGARTDTQYF
TRBV2,TRBJ2-5,NA,TGTGCCAGCAGTGAAGAACAGGGGAGGGAGACCCAGTACTTC,CASSEEQGRETQYF
TRBV5-6,TRBJ1-4,NA,TGTGCCAGCAGCAGAACAGGGATCGGTGAAAAACTGTTTTTT,CASSRTGIGEKLFF
TRBV7-3,TRBJ2-5,NA,TGTGCCAGCAGCTTAGACCCGGGTAAAGAGACCCAGTACTTC,CASSLDPGKETQYF
TRBV3-1/TRBV3-2,TRBJ1-4,NA,TGTGCCAGCAGCCCCCAGGGCTTGGCTAATGAAAAACTGTTTTTT,CASSPQGLANEKLFF
TRBV6-6,TRBJ1-1,NA,TGTGCCAGCAGTTACCAGGGGCAATCTGAAGCTTTCTTT,CASSYQGQSEAFF
TRBV28,TRBJ1-2,TRBD1,TGTGCCAGCCAGGGACAGGGGGCGCGGAGCTATGGCTACACCTTC,CASQGQGARSYGYTF
TRBV3-1/TRBV3-2,TRBJ2-3,NA,TGTGCCAGCAGCCCCGGAGACAGACTAGGTCTCGGTCGGGGGCAGTATTTT,CASSPGDRLGLGRGQYF
TRBV7-2,TRBJ2-6,NA,TGTGCCAGCAGCCCAGGGGCCGGGGCCAACGTCCTGACTTTC,CASSPGAGANVLTF
TRBV27,TRBJ1-6,NA,TGTGCCAGCAGTTTCGGTGAGGGATCCTATAATTCACCCCTCCACTTT,CASSFGEGSYNSPLHF
TRBV6-5,TRBJ1-1,TRBD1,TGTGCCAGCAGTACAGGGACAGTGAACACTGAAGCTTTCTTT,CASSTGTVNTEAFF
TRBV5-5,TRBJ1-4,NA,TGTGCCAGCAGCTTGTTTATGGACACTCAGAATGAAAAACTGTTTTTT,CASSLFMDTQNEKLFF